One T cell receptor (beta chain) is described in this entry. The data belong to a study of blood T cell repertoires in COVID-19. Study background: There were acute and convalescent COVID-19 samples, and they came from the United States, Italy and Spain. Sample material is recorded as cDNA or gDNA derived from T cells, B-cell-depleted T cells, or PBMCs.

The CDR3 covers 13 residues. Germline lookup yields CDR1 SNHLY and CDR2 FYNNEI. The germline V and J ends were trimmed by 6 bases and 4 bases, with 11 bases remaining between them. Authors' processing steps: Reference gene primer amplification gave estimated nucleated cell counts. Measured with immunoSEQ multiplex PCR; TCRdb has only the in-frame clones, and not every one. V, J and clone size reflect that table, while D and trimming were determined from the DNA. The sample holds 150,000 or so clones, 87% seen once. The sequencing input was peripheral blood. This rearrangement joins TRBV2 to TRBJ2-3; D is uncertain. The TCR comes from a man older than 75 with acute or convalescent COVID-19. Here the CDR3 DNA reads TGTGCCAGCAGCCAAGAGTCGGCAGATACGCAGTATTTT. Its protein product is CASSQESADTQYF.